Listed below are T cell receptor beta chains from one sample, sequenced in a study of cytomegalovirus exposure and HLA in healthy donors. Generated by immunoSEQ multiplex PCR, the TCRdb table keeps only in-frame clones and is missing some. The sample records about 110,000 clones, 79% being singletons. The material sequenced was PBMCs. Receptors originate from a woman between 18 and 29 years old in good health and CMV-seropositive. CDR3s include the opening cysteine and the closing phenylalanine or tryptophan. A D gene is named only where the DNA matches it firmly. Where a row states a size, it is once, few, many or the class of an expanded clone; other rows omit it.

d_call: .
clone_size: .
j_call: TRBJ1-1
v_call: TRBV11-1
cdr3_nt: TGTGCCAGCAGCTTAGAGTCAGGGGCTCTCCACACTGAAGCTTTCTTT
cdr3_aa: CASSLESGALHTEAFF

d_call: .
clone_size: .
j_call: TRBJ2-1
v_call: TRBV18
cdr3_nt: TGTGCCAGCTCACCCCCCCGCTCCTACAATGAGCAGTTCTTC
cdr3_aa: CASSPPRSYNEQFF

d_call: .
clone_size: once
j_call: TRBJ1-5
v_call: TRBV25-1
cdr3_nt: TGTGCCAGCAGTGGTCCAGGTTCTCAGCCCCAGCATTTT
cdr3_aa: CASSGPGSQPQHF

d_call: TRBD1
clone_size: .
j_call: TRBJ1-6
v_call: TRBV6-5
cdr3_nt: TGTGCCAGCGGCCTGAACAGGGGTCTTTCACCCCTCCACTTT
cdr3_aa: CASGLNRGLSPLHF

d_call: .
clone_size: .
j_call: TRBJ1-1
v_call: TRBV7-9
cdr3_nt: TGTGCCAGCAGCCCCGCCCAGGGTATGAACACTGAAGCTTTCTTT
cdr3_aa: CASSPAQGMNTEAFF

d_call: TRBD1
clone_size: .
j_call: TRBJ2-7
v_call: TRBV9
cdr3_nt: TGTGCCAGCAGCTTGACAGGGTATAACTCCTACGAGCAGTACTTC
cdr3_aa: CASSLTGYNSYEQYF

d_call: .
clone_size: .
j_call: TRBJ2-7
v_call: TRBV2
cdr3_nt: TGTGCCAGCAGCCCCGGGACTTCCTCCTACGAGCAGTACTTC
cdr3_aa: CASSPGTSSYEQYF

d_call: TRBD1
clone_size: .
j_call: TRBJ1-5
v_call: TRBV18
cdr3_nt: TGTGCCAGCTCAACGGCCGGGACAGACCTCGGAGCCCAGCATTTT
cdr3_aa: CASSTAGTDLGAQHF

d_call: TRBD1
clone_size: .
j_call: TRBJ2-3
v_call: TRBV19
cdr3_nt: TGTGCCAGTTGGCGGACTCACAGGGGAGTGGATACGCAGTATTTT
cdr3_aa: CASWRTHRGVDTQYF

d_call: .
clone_size: .
j_call: TRBJ2-3
v_call: TRBV9
cdr3_nt: TGTGCCAGCAGCCTGGGAGCGCCGGGTGTCACAGATACGCAGTATTTT
cdr3_aa: CASSLGAPGVTDTQYF

d_call: .
clone_size: .
j_call: TRBJ2-3
v_call: TRBV2
cdr3_nt: TGTGCCAGCACCCCCGACTGGGCGGAGGACACAGATACGCAGTATTTT
cdr3_aa: CASTPDWAEDTDTQYF

d_call: .
clone_size: .
j_call: TRBJ2-7
v_call: TRBV10-1
cdr3_nt: TGCGCCAGCAGTGAGTCAGGAGGGGTTTATTACGAGCAGTACTTC
cdr3_aa: CASSESGGVYYEQYF

d_call: .
clone_size: .
j_call: TRBJ1-5
v_call: TRBV19
cdr3_nt: TGTGCCAGTAGAAGTGGAGGAGAGGGAGGCAATCAGCCCCAGCATTTT
cdr3_aa: CASRSGGEGGNQPQHF

d_call: TRBD1
clone_size: .
j_call: TRBJ1-1
v_call: TRBV18
cdr3_nt: TGTGCCAGCTCACCGCGGGACAGGGAGGGGGGCACTGAAGCTTTCTTT
cdr3_aa: CASSPRDREGGTEAFF

d_call: TRBD1
clone_size: .
j_call: TRBJ1-2
v_call: TRBV19
cdr3_nt: TGTGCCAGTAGGGAGGGGCAGGGGGCGAGGGGCTATGGCTACACCTTC
cdr3_aa: CASREGQGARGYGYTF

d_call: TRBD1
clone_size: .
j_call: TRBJ1-6
v_call: TRBV7-9
cdr3_nt: TGTGCCAGCAGAGGGACAGTTAAGAGCTCCTATAATTCACCCCTCCACTTT
cdr3_aa: CASRGTVKSSYNSPLHF

d_call: TRBD1
clone_size: few
j_call: TRBJ2-3
v_call: TRBV4-1
cdr3_nt: TGCGCCAGCAGCCCCGGGACAGGGGACACAGATACGCAGTATTTT
cdr3_aa: CASSPGTGDTDTQYF

d_call: .
clone_size: .
j_call: TRBJ1-2
v_call: TRBV2
cdr3_nt: TGTGCCAGCAGTTTTAACAACAGATATGGCTACACCTTC
cdr3_aa: CASSFNNRYGYTF

d_call: TRBD2
clone_size: once
j_call: TRBJ2-7
v_call: TRBV9
cdr3_nt: TGTGCCAGCAGCACAACTAGCGGGGTGTCCGAGCAGTACTTC
cdr3_aa: CASSTTSGVSEQYF

d_call: TRBD2
clone_size: once
j_call: TRBJ2-2
v_call: TRBV5-4
cdr3_nt: TGTGCCAGCAGCTTGGTGCTAGCGGGAGTTAGGGCGAACACCGGGGAGCTGTTTTTT
cdr3_aa: CASSLVLAGVRANTGELFF

d_call: .
clone_size: .
j_call: TRBJ2-3
v_call: TRBV5-6
cdr3_nt: TGTGCCAGCAGCTTCGACTTATCTACTGGCACAGATACGCAGTATTTT
cdr3_aa: CASSFDLSTGTDTQYF

d_call: TRBD1
clone_size: once
j_call: TRBJ1-1
v_call: TRBV6-1
cdr3_nt: TGTGCCAGCAGAGACCCCGGGACAGGGAGCACTGAAGCTTTCTTT
cdr3_aa: CASRDPGTGSTEAFF

d_call: TRBD1
clone_size: .
j_call: TRBJ2-5
v_call: TRBV6-6
cdr3_nt: TGTGCCAGCAGCGTCGGACAGGTGAAGGGAGAGACCCAGTACTTC
cdr3_aa: CASSVGQVKGETQYF

d_call: TRBD2
clone_size: .
j_call: TRBJ2-6
v_call: TRBV5-3
cdr3_nt: TGTGCCAGATGCTGGGGAGGGCACGGGGCCAACGTCCTGACTTTC
cdr3_aa: CARCWGGHGANVLTF

d_call: TRBD2
clone_size: .
j_call: TRBJ2-3
v_call: TRBV5-1
cdr3_nt: TGCGCCAGCAGCTTGGGCGGACTAGCGGGAGGAGGCGCAGATACGCAGTATTTT
cdr3_aa: CASSLGGLAGGGADTQYF

d_call: TRBD2
clone_size: .
j_call: TRBJ2-1
v_call: TRBV7-3
cdr3_nt: TGTGCCAGCAGCTTTAGCGGGAGTCCCTACAATGAGCAGTTCTTC
cdr3_aa: CASSFSGSPYNEQFF

d_call: TRBD2
clone_size: .
j_call: TRBJ2-5
v_call: TRBV6-1
cdr3_nt: TGTGCCAGCAGGAGAACTAGCGGGATAGAAGAGACCCAGTACTTC
cdr3_aa: CASRRTSGIEETQYF

d_call: .
clone_size: once
j_call: TRBJ1-5
v_call: TRBV2
cdr3_nt: TGTGCCAGCAGAGGGGGTCAGGAGCAAGCCCAGCATTTT
cdr3_aa: CASRGGQEQAQHF

d_call: .
clone_size: .
j_call: TRBJ2-1
v_call: TRBV27
cdr3_nt: TGTGCCAGCAGATCAAGCGGGCACAATGAGCAGTTCTTC
cdr3_aa: CASRSSGHNEQFF

d_call: .
clone_size: .
j_call: TRBJ1-5
v_call: TRBV6-5
cdr3_nt: TGTGCCAGCAGACTCGCGGGGTCGGGTCAGCCCCAGCATTTT
cdr3_aa: CASRLAGSGQPQHF

d_call: TRBD1
clone_size: .
j_call: TRBJ1-5
v_call: TRBV19
cdr3_nt: TGTGCCAGTAGTATCTTGGCAAAACAGGGGTCGGGGCAGCCCCAGCATTTT
cdr3_aa: CASSILAKQGSGQPQHF

d_call: TRBD2
clone_size: .
j_call: TRBJ2-7
v_call: TRBV4-1
cdr3_nt: TGCGCCAGCAGCCAACCGACTAGCAGCTACGAGCAGTACTTC
cdr3_aa: CASSQPTSSYEQYF

d_call: .
clone_size: .
j_call: TRBJ1-4
v_call: TRBV19
cdr3_nt: TGTGCCAGTACCCCTCTGCCGGGACTCGGCGGTGAAAAACTGTTTTTT
cdr3_aa: CASTPLPGLGGEKLFF

d_call: TRBD1
clone_size: .
j_call: TRBJ2-2
v_call: TRBV5-1
cdr3_nt: TGCGCCAGCAGCGAACAGGGGACCGGGGAGCTGTTTTTT
cdr3_aa: CASSEQGTGELFF

d_call: .
clone_size: .
j_call: TRBJ2-5
v_call: TRBV6-1
cdr3_nt: TGTGCCAGCAGTAACAGGTACCAAGAGACCCAGTACTTC
cdr3_aa: CASSNRYQETQYF

d_call: .
clone_size: .
j_call: TRBJ2-6
v_call: TRBV5-6
cdr3_nt: TGTGCCAGCAGCTTGAACAGCTTGCGGGCCAACGTCCTGACTTTC
cdr3_aa: CASSLNSLRANVLTF

d_call: .
clone_size: .
j_call: TRBJ1-4
v_call: TRBV28
cdr3_nt: TGTGCCAGCAGTTTCACAGGAACTGAAAAACTGTTTTTT
cdr3_aa: CASSFTGTEKLFF

d_call: TRBD1
clone_size: few
j_call: TRBJ2-5
v_call: TRBV19
cdr3_nt: TGTGCCAGTAGTTCCCACAGGGGCGGGGAGACCCAGTACTTC
cdr3_aa: CASSSHRGGETQYF

d_call: .
clone_size: .
j_call: TRBJ1-1
v_call: TRBV30
cdr3_nt: TGTGCCTGGACCAATCGGGGGGACACTGAAGCTTTCTTT
cdr3_aa: CAWTNRGDTEAFF

d_call: .
clone_size: .
j_call: TRBJ2-7
v_call: TRBV10-3
cdr3_nt: TGTGCCATCGGTCAGATACCCTACGAGCAGTACTTC
cdr3_aa: CAIGQIPYEQYF

d_call: TRBD1
clone_size: .
j_call: TRBJ2-5
v_call: TRBV6-6
cdr3_nt: TGTGCCAGCAGGACAGGGGACCAAGAGACCCAGTACTTC
cdr3_aa: CASRTGDQETQYF

d_call: .
clone_size: .
j_call: TRBJ1-4
v_call: TRBV13
cdr3_nt: TGTGCCAGCAGCTTAGGCCGGCAGGCTGAAAAACTGTTTTTT
cdr3_aa: CASSLGRQAEKLFF

d_call: .
clone_size: once
j_call: TRBJ1-1
v_call: TRBV5-1
cdr3_nt: TGCGCCAGCAGCCCCGACAGGCTGAACACTGAAGCTTTCTTT
cdr3_aa: CASSPDRLNTEAFF

d_call: TRBD2
clone_size: .
j_call: TRBJ2-7
v_call: TRBV11-2
cdr3_nt: TGTGCCAGCAGCGCCCAGGGCTCTGTTAGCGGGAGCTCCTACGAGCAGTACTTC
cdr3_aa: CASSAQGSVSGSSYEQYF

d_call: .
clone_size: .
j_call: TRBJ1-2
v_call: TRBV6-4
cdr3_nt: TGTGCCAGCAGCCCATCACAGGGACGTGGCTACACCTTC
cdr3_aa: CASSPSQGRGYTF

d_call: .
clone_size: once
j_call: TRBJ1-2
v_call: TRBV18
cdr3_nt: TGTGCCAGCTCGCCTAGCCGACGGTCCTATGGCTACACCTTC
cdr3_aa: CASSPSRRSYGYTF

d_call: .
clone_size: .
j_call: TRBJ2-7
v_call: TRBV2
cdr3_nt: TGTGCCAGCCAAGGGAGTACCTACGAGCAGTACTTC
cdr3_aa: CASQGSTYEQYF

d_call: .
clone_size: .
j_call: TRBJ1-1
v_call: TRBV15
cdr3_nt: TGTGCCACCGGGACCCAAGGCGGGGAGGGCACTGAAGCTTTCTTT
cdr3_aa: CATGTQGGEGTEAFF

d_call: TRBD1
clone_size: .
j_call: TRBJ2-5
v_call: TRBV6-1
cdr3_nt: TGTGCCAGCGGGGACAGGTGGGGGGAGACCCAGTACTTC
cdr3_aa: CASGDRWGETQYF

d_call: TRBD2
clone_size: once
j_call: TRBJ2-3
v_call: TRBV6-6
cdr3_nt: TGTGCCAGCAGCTCCCTAGGGCGGGAGCCAGATACGCAGTATTTT
cdr3_aa: CASSSLGREPDTQYF

d_call: TRBD2
clone_size: .
j_call: TRBJ2-3
v_call: TRBV5-1
cdr3_nt: TGCGCCAGCAGCTTGGGGCGGGGGGACACAGATACGCAGTATTTT
cdr3_aa: CASSLGRGDTDTQYF

d_call: .
clone_size: .
j_call: TRBJ2-5
v_call: TRBV5-1
cdr3_nt: TGCGCCAGCAGCATCACAGGGAACCAAGAGACCCAGTACTTC
cdr3_aa: CASSITGNQETQYF

d_call: TRBD1
clone_size: .
j_call: TRBJ2-1
v_call: TRBV5-4
cdr3_nt: TGTGCCAGCAGCTTCGGGGGACAGGGGAATGAGCAGTTCTTC
cdr3_aa: CASSFGGQGNEQFF

d_call: .
clone_size: .
j_call: TRBJ2-5
v_call: TRBV19
cdr3_nt: TGTGCCAGTAGTATAGGTAATCGAGCCCAAGAGACCCAGTACTTC
cdr3_aa: CASSIGNRAQETQYF

d_call: .
clone_size: .
j_call: TRBJ2-1
v_call: TRBV7-3
cdr3_nt: TGTGCCAGCAGGGAGACTCCCCGTCATGAGCAGTTCTTC
cdr3_aa: CASRETPRHEQFF

d_call: TRBD1
clone_size: .
j_call: TRBJ1-5
v_call: TRBV6-1
cdr3_nt: TGTGCCAGCAGTGACGTTAGGACAGGTCGGGGTGATCAGCCCCAGCATTTT
cdr3_aa: CASSDVRTGRGDQPQHF

d_call: .
clone_size: .
j_call: TRBJ2-1
v_call: TRBV28
cdr3_nt: TGTGCCAGCTGGGACAGGGGAAAGCGGGAGGCACGACGAGGTGAGCAGTTCTTC
cdr3_aa: CASWDRGKREARRGEQFF

d_call: .
clone_size: .
j_call: TRBJ1-5
v_call: TRBV6-5
cdr3_nt: TGTGCCAGCAGTCCGGGACACCTTAGCAATCAGCCCCAGCATTTT
cdr3_aa: CASSPGHLSNQPQHF